One TCR beta chain is described in this entry. Trimming took 3 bases from V and 8 from J; bases not matched to a gene: 8. This CDR3 is 13 amino acids long. Germline V gene lookup returns CDR1 SQVTM and CDR2 ANQGSEA. The assay was immunoSEQ multiplex PCR, and TCRdb's table has in-frame clones only and misses some. This sample carries about 130,000 clones, approximately 90% of them seen once, and the ten largest clones take over 1.2%. The sample is drawn from a study of T cell responses to AZD1222 COVID-19 vaccine. The chain employs TRBV29-1 and TRBJ2-3; TRBD2 agrees at 7 bases. The TCR sequence derives from an adult in good health. The material was peripheral blood, obtained on day 0 of AZD1222 vaccination. CDR3 protein: CSVDEAGEGTQYF. Written as DNA, the CDR3 is TGCAGCGTTGATGAGGCGGGGGAGGGTACGCAGTATTTT.